The 13 T cell receptor beta chains reported below all come from one sample, sequenced in a study of post-analysis software for immune sequencing data. Whole-study results and caveats: With TRBV5-6, TRBV5-1 and TRBV20-1 included, five TRBV segments were more frequent in patients than in controls.

These TCRs' antigens remain unknown. TCR beta libraries were prepared from cDNA with unique molecular identifiers. TCRdb re-called the PCR reads through MiXCR, storing one row per CDR3 protein. The sample lists hundreds of thousands of distinct CDR3 sequences, around 27% seen once, with under 0.7% in the top ten. Sequences were obtained from blood. The receptors come from a girl aged 10-17 years with multiple sclerosis.

The chain combines TRBV28 with TRBJ2-7; a possible D gene is TRBD2 (6 bases). CDR3 length: 14 amino acids. CDR1 MDHEN and CDR2 SYDVKM come from the germline V gene. The V end lost 6 bases, the J end lost 5 bases, and 17 bases lay between the germline ends. CDR3 DNA sequence: TGTGCCAGCAGATCTCCGGGACTGACAGACGAGCAGTACTTC. As protein: CASRSPGLTDEQYF.

This chain links TRBV20-1 with TRBJ2-3; D gene uncertain. CDR3 length: 13 amino acids. In germline, CDR1 is DFQATT, CDR2 SNEGSKA (reference sequence). V was shortened by 1 base and J by 7 bases, with 12 bases between the two germline ends. CDR3 loop: CSARVPISNTQYF. The CDR3, as DNA: TGCAGTGCTAGAGTCCCCATATCGAATACGCAGTATTTT.

Comment on this clonotype: One junction end disagrees with the germline gene, perhaps due to a read error. This sequence joins TRBV19 and TRBJ2-7; D gene uncertain. Per germline, CDR1 LNHDA and CDR2 SQIVND (reference sequence). This CDR3 region has 13 residues. The DNA for the CDR3 is TGCGCCAGTAGTATCTACGTAAGCTACGAGCAGTACTTC. It translates to CASSIYVSYEQYF. Complete variable domain (other parts from reference TRBV19 and TRBJ2-7): DGGITQSPKYLFRKEGQNVTLSCEQNLNHDAMYWYRQDPGQGLRLIYYSQIVNDFQKGDIAEGYSVSREKKESFPLTVTSAQKNPTAFYLCASSIYVSYEQYFGPGTRLTVT.

The table lists this clonotype with many counts. The chain has TRBV29-1 and TRBJ2-5, with 7 bases identical to TRBD1. There are 16 residues in the CDR3. Germline CDR1 and CDR2: SQVTM and ANQGSEA. J lost 5 bases, V lost 0 bases, and 12 bases had no gene match. The DNA for the CDR3 is TGCAGCGTTGAAGAAGGGGACAGAGTCCCAGGGGAGACCCAGTACTTC. Protein sequence: CSVEEGDRVPGETQYF.

On this clonotype itself: A read error may account for a junction end that differs from germline. The chain carries TRBV29-1 and TRBJ2-3; TRBD2 matches at 15 bases. This CDR3 has 15 residues. Germline CDR1 is SQVTM and CDR2 is ANQGSEA. The CDR3 is CSVEGLAGGTDTQYF. The CDR3 DNA is TGCAGCGTCGAAGGACTAGCGGGAGGGACAGATACGCAGTATTTT.

The chain combines TRBV20-1 with TRBJ2-1; the match to TRBD2 covers 10 bases. CDR1 is DFQATT and CDR2 is SNEGSKA in the germline V gene (reference sequence). With V trimmed by 4 bases and J by 5 bases, 11 bases remained unmatched. The CDR3 extends over 16 amino acids. CDR3 protein: CSATPSLAGPNNEQFF. DNA for the CDR3: TGCAGTGCTACCCCCTCACTAGCGGGGCCGAACAATGAGCAGTTCTTC.

The chain joins TRBV28 to TRBJ2-7; possibly TRBD1 for D (6 bases). This CDR3 contains 15 residues. Deletions cut 5 bases from V and 2 bases from J, with 16 bases between. The V gene's germline CDR1 is MDHEN and CDR2 SYDVKM. CDR3 protein: CASSPRTAFTYEQYF. The CDR3 coding sequence is TGTGCCAGCAGTCCCAGGACAGCGTTTACCTACGAGCAGTACTTC.

This clonotype occurred a few times. The chain combines TRBV5-1 with TRBJ1-2; a possible D gene is TRBD1 (5 bases). This CDR3 has 14 amino acids. The V end was cut by 4 bases, the J end by 5 bases, with 15 bases between. CDR1 and CDR2 from the germline V gene are SGHRS and YFSETQ. CDR3 region: CASSTETALYGYTF. The CDR3 DNA is TGCGCCAGCAGCACGGAGACAGCCCTATATGGCTACACCTTC.

CDR3 protein: CASSQEGARPYNEQFF. In DNA, the CDR3 is TGCGCCAGCAGCCAAGAAGGAGCTCGGCCCTACAATGAGCAGTTCTTC. The V call is TRBV4-3, the J call TRBJ2-1; D remains unclear. This CDR3 is 16 amino acids long. The V and J ends lost 0 bases and 2 bases respectively, with 11 bases between them. Germline V gene lookup returns CDR1 LGHNA and CDR2 YSLEER.

The CDR3 nucleotides are TGTGCCAGCAGCCCTCGACAGCGGGGGGGCCTCGATGAGCAGTTCTTC. Translating it yields CASSPRQRGGLDEQFF. The chain links TRBV11-2 to TRBJ2-1; 10 nucleotides align to TRBD2. Germline CDR1 SGHAT, CDR2 FQNNGV. V gave up 5 bases and J gave up 8 bases; unmatched junction bases: 12. This CDR3 is 16 amino acids long.

This clonotype appeared a few times. The chain employs TRBV10-3 and TRBJ1-2; the match to TRBD1 covers 7 bases. CDR3 length: 14 amino acids. With 0 bases clipped from V and 5 bases from J, the junction kept 3 bases outside the gene matches. The germline gives CDR1 ENHRY, CDR2 SYGVKD. Here the CDR3 DNA reads TGTGCCATCAGTGAGTCGAGGGGGCAATATGGCTACACCTTC. It codes for CAISESRGQYGYTF.

A note on this clonotype: A much larger clone lies a single base off, so this may be a read error. This chain connects TRBV12-3 or TRBV12-4 to TRBJ2-1, with a weak D call TRBD2 (6 bases). This CDR3 has 16 amino acids. The germline V and J ends were trimmed by 5 bases and 4 bases, with 18 bases remaining between them. The CDR3 spells CASSPGGAEQYNEQFF. CDR3 DNA: TGTGCCAGCAGTCCGGGCGGGGCGGAACAGTACAATGAGCAGTTCTTC.

J is TRBJ1-4 and V is TRBV24-1, with D possibly being TRBD1 (5 bases). There are 18 residues in the CDR3. CDR1 and CDR2 (germline): KGHDR, SFDVKD. V dropped 4 bases and J dropped 2 bases, with 19 bases sitting between them. The CDR3 reads CATSEGEAQPGTNEKLFF. CDR3 DNA sequence: TGTGCCACCAGTGAGGGGGAAGCACAGCCGGGGACTAATGAAAAACTGTTTTTT.